These 7 T cell receptor beta chains share one sample of origin, sequenced in a study of blood T cell repertoires in COVID-19. The table came from immunoSEQ multiplex PCR; TCRdb's copy has only in-frame clones and leaves some out. This table holds roughly 200,000 clones, more than 75% found once. Sequencing used peripheral blood. Receptor source: a man in his 60s who had recovered from COVID-19.

Ten or more counts support this clone. The chain carries TRBV27 and TRBJ2-2, with 10 bases that match TRBD2. Germline-derived CDR1 and CDR2 are MNHEY and SMNVEV (reference sequence). Unmatched junction bases numbered 1, after V lost 2 bases and J lost 4 bases. This CDR3 has 15 residues. The CDR3 loop is CASSLRTSGTGELFF. CDR3 coding DNA: TGTGCCAGCAGTTTAAGGACTAGCGGCACCGGGGAGCTGTTTTTT.

The rearrangement joins TRBV7-8 to TRBJ1-6, with D unresolved. Germline V gives CDR1 SGHVS, CDR2 FQNEAQ. The CDR3 loop spans 15 amino acids. V was shortened by 3 bases and J by 13 bases, with 19 bases between the two germline ends. CDR3 residues: CASSFLVTELLPLHF. The DNA of the CDR3 is TGTGCCAGCAGCTTTCTTGTGACGGAACTATTGCCCCTCCACTTT.

The rearrangement joins TRBV3-1 (or the pseudogene TRBV3-2) to TRBJ2-1; D possibly corresponds to TRBD1 (7 bases). V lost 0 bases to trimming and J lost 5 bases, with 8 bases between them. This CDR3 contains 14 residues. Germline V gene lookup returns CDR1 LGHDT and CDR2 YNNKEL (reference sequence). CDR3: CASSQDRGDNEQFF. CDR3 DNA: TGTGCCAGCAGCCAAGACAGGGGGGACAATGAGCAGTTCTTC.

V usage is TRBV11-2 and J usage is TRBJ2-3; 11 positions match TRBD2. Trimming took 1 base from V and 6 from J; bases not matched to a gene: 6. The germline V gene encodes CDR1 SGHAT and CDR2 FQNNGV. This CDR3 contains 16 residues. The CDR3 here is CASSLGLAGRGDTQYF. The CDR3 region has the DNA TGTGCCAGCAGCTTAGGACTAGCGGGGCGCGGGGATACGCAGTATTTT.

The rearrangement uses TRBV24-1 and TRBJ2-5; a possible D gene is TRBD1 (6 bases). Germline loops: CDR1 KGHDR, CDR2 SFDVKD. Between the trimmed V and J ends, which lost 2 bases and 5 bases, there was a span of 11 bases. CDR3 length: 14 residues. This CDR3 reads CATSDSQGLETQYF. The CDR3 DNA reads TGTGCCACCAGTGATTCACAGGGTTTGGAGACCCAGTACTTC.

This chain connects TRBV7-8 to TRBJ2-1; 7 nucleotides agree with TRBD1. The CDR3 is 16 residues long. Germline V CDR1 and CDR2: SGHVS, FQNEAQ. Trimming removed 5 bases from V and 5 bases from J; junction bases left unmatched: 12. The CDR3 loop reads CASSTSTGPGDNEQFF. The CDR3 nucleotides are TGTGCCAGCAGCACCTCGACAGGGCCAGGGGACAATGAGCAGTTCTTC.

The gene calls are TRBV7-9 and TRBJ1-1; possibly TRBD1 for D (6 bases). The CDR3 is 14 amino acids. With 0 bases removed from V and 7 bases from J, the gap between germline ends came to 12 bases. CDR1 SEHNR and CDR2 FQNEAQ come from the germline V gene (reference sequence). CDR3 in amino acids: CASSLAGGHREAFF. The CDR3 coding sequence is TGTGCCAGCAGCTTAGCAGGGGGACATCGTGAAGCTTTCTTT.